This T cell receptor (beta chain) derives from a study of shared clonotypes between healthy human individuals. Whole-study results and caveats: Non-shared clonotypes had lower generation probabilities than those shared by all four donors. Rarefaction exposed incomplete sorted-subset sequencing despite large depth.

Repertoires were generated with immunoSEQ multiplex PCR, while TCRdb's copy carries only in-frame clones and drops some. The sample shows about 2 million clones, less than 95% of them seen only once. Only one count was recorded for this clone. The antigen is undetermined. Distinct nucleotide sequences in the sample also encode this CDR3. Naive CD8 cells, CD45RO-negative and positively selected for CCR7, excluded terminally differentiated effector memory CD45RA+ cells. Recent acute infections and vaccinations were absent in the healthy HIV-negative adult donors. This receptor was taken from a man aged 18 to 29 in good health. The specimen sequenced was naive CD8+ T cells sorted from blood.

CDR3 protein: CASSLDLTGELFF. CDR3 sequence (DNA): TGCGCCAGCAGCTTGGACCTCACCGGGGAGCTGTTTTTT. This sequence joins TRBV5-1 and TRBJ2-2; D is uncertain. The CDR3 loop spans 13 amino acids. Germline V CDR1 and CDR2: SGHRS, YFSETQ. V lost 0 bases and J lost 4, with 4 bases in between.